The T cell receptor beta chain described here comes from a study of molecular identifiers for immune sequencing clone quantification (dated 2018 in TCRdb). With regard to the full study: For a replicate experiment, RNA from roughly 20,000 or 100,000 naive CD8 T cells was divided into five aliquots, of which four were sequenced. The study was a methods study using CD8 T cells to benchmark molecular-identifier clustering-based TCR repertoire sequencing (MIDCIRS) and TCR RNA copy counting. On the study overall, not on this receptor specifically: Highly expanded clone sizes could be underestimated if identical TCR molecules share a barcode. In CMV-specific effector cells, over 99% of molecules were held by clones above 20 RNA copies, whereas under 1% of molecules were held by such clones in naive cells. Roughly 2.8 recovered TCR RNA copies per cell were obtained by modeling, versus 9 to 10 by digital PCR, implying a capture efficiency of 30% to 35%. Spiked-in Jurkat TCR RNA equivalent to a single cell was reported to be detectable even among more than 900,000 naive CD8 T cells. When barcode sub-clustering was not used, chimeric consensus sequences inflated TCR diversity, with chimeras reaching as high as 47%. Spiked-in Jurkat TCR RNA (around eleven copies' worth), which is not part of the donor repertoire, was contained in the naive libraries.

Concerning this clonotype itself: Its antigen is still unknown. Within one base of it there is no much larger clone, and no base qualities were kept.

From the cysteine through the phenylalanine, the CDR3 covers 17 amino acids. Only CDR3 DNA remains: 51 bases, in frame from the first base. Deletion took 0 bases off V and 3 bases off J, with a span of 12 bases between the germline ends. Per the germline V gene, SGHTA is the CDR1 and FQGNSA is the CDR2. The library was produced with PCR. The sequencing machine was a NextSeq 500. Bulk TCR libraries were made following a previously described method, with the TCR primers given in Table S5. The Qiagen AllPrep DNA/RNA kit was used to purify total RNA. Before analysis, reads from multiple sequencing runs of one library were combined. As for the original processing: Reads were retained only if an exact TCR constant sequence was present, and the retained reads were trimmed to 150 nt and grouped according to their 12-nt molecular barcodes. Reads within each barcode group were sub-clustered using a 15% Levenshtein threshold, and quality-weighted consensus sequences were constructed for each RNA molecule. Non-functional sequences were removed, as were lower-count sequences one edit away from another. Based on a fit of two negative binomial distributions, barcode sub-clusters having less than 20% of the maximum read count were discarded. Starting from the raw public reads, TCRdb applied fastp trimming at Q25, assembled clones with MiXCR and retained in-frame beta chains. Entries are consolidated by CDR3 protein sequence, retaining the most common genes and DNA. TCRdb assigned the V and J calls; the authors' analysis was not used. The sample profile shows about 500,000 distinct CDR3 sequences; about 26% of them were found once. The top ten clones comprise around 0.8% of the sample.

Libraries of naive CD8 T cells were built from approximately 20,000 to 1,000,000 sorted cells, with 10%, 30% or 50% of the purified RNA used. On a BD FACSAria II, naive CD8 T cells were FACS-sorted as CD8+CD4-CCR7+CD45RA+ and collected into RLT Plus buffer. To test detection sensitivity, Jurkat RNA equivalent to over 8 TCR copies was spiked into samples of about 17,000-1,100,000 naive CD8 T cells. CD8 T cells were enriched with RosetteSep CD8+ T Cell Enrichment Cocktail and Ficoll-Paque, followed by ACK red cell lysis. This sequence uses TRBV7-2 and TRBJ1-6; possibly the D gene is TRBD1, per 5 matching bases. This TCR was sampled from a human donor in good health. Some libraries in this study had Jurkat cell RNA spiked in. Sequencing was done on a sample of naive CD8+ T cells from blood, with Jurkat cell RNA spiked in. The cell subset or site label on this specimen signifies: FACS-sorted CD8+CD4-CCR7+CD45RA+ naive T cells. In nucleotides, the sequence is TGTGCCAGCAGCTTAGCCCGGGACGGAGTCTATAATTCACCCCTCCACTTT. This sequence encodes CASSLARDGVYNSPLHF.